This T cell receptor (beta chain) came from a study of long-term antiretroviral therapy in people with HIV. Sequencing relied on immunoSEQ assay v3.0, run at survey level. Clones were sequenced by immunoSEQ multiplex PCR, and TCRdb holds only the in-frame ones, with some missing. The sample shows about 30,000 clones, approximately 78% of them seen only once. There are 14 residues in the CDR3. The V gene lost 0 bases and the J gene lost 3 bases, with 9 bases spanning the gap. The V gene's germline CDR1 is ENHRY and CDR2 SYGVKD. This sample comprised unsorted PBMCs, obtained 3 years after starting antiretroviral therapy. The sequence was obtained from a man between 35 and 55 years old with HIV. The chain employs TRBV10-3 and TRBJ2-7, with D unresolved. CDR3: CAISESGWGYEQYF. The CDR3 DNA is TGTGCCATCAGTGAGTCGGGGTGGGGCTACGAGCAGTACTTC.